This is a list of T cell receptor beta chains from one sample in a study of shared clonotypes between healthy human individuals. Sequencing was performed with immunoSEQ multiplex PCR; in TCRdb, only in-frame clones are kept and a portion is missing. In the table there are millions of clones, just over 90% of which are singletons. The sequenced sample consisted of naive CD4+ T cells sorted from blood. The receptor source for this set is a man aged 18 to 30 in good health. The CDR3 runs from the conserved cysteine through the conserved F or W. Fields, in order: V gene, clone size, D gene, CDR3 length, J gene, CDR3 protein, CDR3 DNA. A D gene is named only where the DNA matches it firmly. Clone size is shown for a subset of rows, as once, few, many or a class of expanded clone.

TRBV7-2	.	.	16	TRBJ1-1	CASSKEWFSANTEAFF	TGTGCCAGCAGCAAGGAGTGGTTTTCAGCGAACACTGAAGCTTTCTTT
TRBV28	.	.	12	TRBJ2-7	CASKGGTYEQYF	TGTGCCAGCAAGGGCGGTACCTACGAGCAGTACTTC
TRBV2	.	.	14	TRBJ2-3	CASKGDPESDTQYF	TGTGCCAGCAAGGGCGACCCCGAATCAGATACGCAGTATTTT
TRBV5-4	.	TRBD2	15	TRBJ2-5	CASSRGTSFQETQYF	TGTGCCAGCAGCCGCGGGACTAGCTTCCAAGAGACCCAGTACTTC
TRBV14	once	.	12	TRBJ1-2	CASSPANYGYTF	TGTGCCAGCAGCCCGGCTAACTATGGCTACACCTTC
TRBV6-1	.	.	12	TRBJ1-1	CASREVNTEAFF	TGTGCCAGCAGAGAGGTGAACACTGAAGCTTTCTTT
TRBV9	.	.	13	TRBJ2-1	CASSVAAAGEQFF	TGTGCCAGCAGCGTAGCTGCGGCAGGTGAGCAGTTCTTC
TRBV4-3	.	TRBD1	15	TRBJ1-1	CASSQDRGLGTEAFF	TGCGCCAGCAGCCAAGACAGGGGGCTGGGGACTGAAGCTTTCTTT
TRBV10-3	.	TRBD1	13	TRBJ1-1	CAISDRQGSEAFF	TGTGCCATCAGTGACCGACAGGGGTCTGAAGCTTTCTTT
TRBV4-3	.	TRBD2	14	TRBJ2-1	CASSQASGYNEQFF	TGCGCCAGCAGCCAGGCTAGCGGGTACAATGAGCAGTTCTTC
TRBV5-1	.	.	15	TRBJ2-5	CASSLSTVVQETQYF	TGCGCCAGCAGCTTATCGACAGTCGTCCAGGAGACCCAGTACTTC
TRBV9	.	.	15	TRBJ1-5	CASSVGTQANQPQHF	TGTGCCAGCAGCGTTGGGACCCAAGCAAATCAGCCCCAGCATTTT
TRBV7-9	.	TRBD1	15	TRBJ1-2	CASSLSQGEFYGYTF	TGTGCCAGCAGCTTAAGCCAGGGGGAGTTCTATGGCTACACCTTC
TRBV30	.	TRBD1	12	TRBJ1-6	CACDRAGSPLHF	TGTGCCTGCGACAGGGCGGGATCACCCCTCCACTTT